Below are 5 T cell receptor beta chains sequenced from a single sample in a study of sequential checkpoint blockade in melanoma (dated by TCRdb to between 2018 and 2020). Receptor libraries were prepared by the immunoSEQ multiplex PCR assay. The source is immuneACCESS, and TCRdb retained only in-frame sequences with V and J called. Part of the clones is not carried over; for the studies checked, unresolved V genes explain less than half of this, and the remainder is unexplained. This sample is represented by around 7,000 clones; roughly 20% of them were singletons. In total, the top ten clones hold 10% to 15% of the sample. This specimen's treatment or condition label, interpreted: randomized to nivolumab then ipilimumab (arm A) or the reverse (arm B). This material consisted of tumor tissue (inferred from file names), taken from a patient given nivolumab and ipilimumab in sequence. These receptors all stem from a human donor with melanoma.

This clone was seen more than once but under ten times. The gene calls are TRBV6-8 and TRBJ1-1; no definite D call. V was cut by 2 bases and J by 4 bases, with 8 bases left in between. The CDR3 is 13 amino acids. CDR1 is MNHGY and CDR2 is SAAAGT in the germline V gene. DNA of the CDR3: TGTGCCAGCAGTTACAGGGTTGGCACTGAAGCTTTCTTT. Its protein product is CASSYRVGTEAFF.

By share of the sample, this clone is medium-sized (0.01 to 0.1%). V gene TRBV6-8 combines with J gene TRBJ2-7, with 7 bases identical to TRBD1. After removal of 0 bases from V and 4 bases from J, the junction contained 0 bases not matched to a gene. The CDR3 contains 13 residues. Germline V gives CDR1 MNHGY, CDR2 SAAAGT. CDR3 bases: TGTGCCAGCAGTTACTCGACAGGGTACGAGCAGTACTTC. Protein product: CASSYSTGYEQYF.

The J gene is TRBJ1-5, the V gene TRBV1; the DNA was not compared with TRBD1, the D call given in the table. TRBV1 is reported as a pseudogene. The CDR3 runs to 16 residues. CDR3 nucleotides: TGCGCCAGCAGCCAAGAAAGGGGGTGGGGCAATCAGCCCCAGCATTTT. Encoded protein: CASSQERGWGNQPQHF.

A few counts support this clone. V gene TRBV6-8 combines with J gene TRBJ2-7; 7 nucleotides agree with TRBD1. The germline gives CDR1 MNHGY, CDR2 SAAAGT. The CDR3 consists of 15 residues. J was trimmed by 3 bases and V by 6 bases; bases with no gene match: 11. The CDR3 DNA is TGTGCCAGCAGCTCACAGGGGCCCCCCGACTACGAGCAGTACTTC. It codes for CASSSQGPPDYEQYF.

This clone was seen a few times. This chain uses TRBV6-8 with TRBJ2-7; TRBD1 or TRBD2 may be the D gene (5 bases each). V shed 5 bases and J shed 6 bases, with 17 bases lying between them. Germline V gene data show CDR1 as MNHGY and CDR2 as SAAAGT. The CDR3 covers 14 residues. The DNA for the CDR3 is TGTGCCAGCAGTGGGGTCAGTGGGGGAGCCGAGCAGTACTTC. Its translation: CASSGVSGGAEQYF.